Here is one T cell receptor (beta chain) with its context. The antigen is not known. The source of the sample is a study of blood T cells in healthy people across ages. Total RNA extraction produced at least 5 micrograms (per sample) for the study. Using a J-beta primer mix together with a sample-barcoded 5' primer, a second PCR was run for about 6 to 12 cycles. Each CDR3 protein is one row after TCRdb ran MiXCR on the 5' RACE reads. The sample records about 630,000 distinct CDR3 sequences, around 21% being singletons. Regarding the study as a whole: Donors of long life had a larger count of naive CD4+ cells and greater diversity than aged donors.

Germline V gene data show CDR1 as SGHTA and CDR2 as FQGNSA. The CDR3 length is 19 residues. V was shortened by 1 base and J by 2 bases, with 20 bases between the two germline ends. The rearrangement uses TRBV7-2 and TRBJ2-2; possibly TRBD1 for D (6 bases). The sequence derives from a man aged 65 to 85 in good health. Sequencing was performed on blood. The CDR3 protein is CASSLVGQLKTRNTGELFF. CDR3 sequence (DNA): TGTGCCAGCAGCTTAGTTGGACAGCTGAAAACCAGAAACACCGGGGAGCTGTTTTTT. The full variable domain, rest sourced from reference TRBV7-2 and TRBJ2-2, is GAGVSQSPSNKVTEKGKDVELRCDPISGHTALYWYRQSLGQGLEFLIYFQGNSAPDKSGLPSDRFSAERTGGSVSTLTIQRTQQEDSAVYLCASSLVGQLKTRNTGELFFGEGSRLTVL.